A single sample is the source of the 31 T cell receptor beta chains below, sequenced in a study of CD4 T cells in relation to SARS-CoV-2 and coronaviruses. These receptors' targets are unknown. Libraries were prepared by immunoSEQ multiplex PCR; TCRdb keeps only in-frame clonotypes and omits some of them. This sample has 40,000 to 50,000 clones; around 82% occur once, and the top ten carry about 1.2%. Input material: naive CD4+ T cells from PBMCs, cultured in vitro. The subset was: naive CD4+ T cells isolated by negative enrichment. All receptors derive from an adult with COVID-19.

CDR3 protein: CASNLNLGILAQHF. The CDR3 DNA is TGTGCCAGCAACCTCAACCTGGGAATCCTGGCCCAGCATTTT. The rearrangement uses TRBV6-6 and TRBJ1-5; D not resolved. This CDR3 region has 14 residues. The germline gives CDR1 MNHNY, CDR2 SVGAGI (reference sequence). The V and J ends lost 7 bases and 11 bases respectively, with 21 bases between them.

The chain links TRBV5-1 to TRBJ2-3; 7 bases are a match to TRBD2. V lost 8 bases, J lost 4 bases, and 13 bases stayed unmatched. Germline assignment: CDR1 SGHRS and CDR2 YFSETQ. The CDR3 contains 15 residues. The CDR3 nucleotides are TGCGCCAGTAGGGGCGGGAGTAGTGTGGCAGATACGCAGTATTTT. It is translated as CASRGGSSVADTQYF.

The chain is built from TRBV5-4 and TRBJ2-5; 11 bases agree with TRBD2. Germline CDR1 and CDR2: SGHNT and YYREEE (reference sequence). The CDR3 is made up of 15 amino acids. Losses at the gene ends were 5 bases for V and 3 bases for J; bases not matched to a gene: 6. The CDR3 here is CASRPGTSGEETQYF. The CDR3 coding sequence is TGTGCCAGCAGACCTGGGACTAGCGGCGAAGAGACCCAGTACTTC.

V and J are TRBV28 and TRBJ2-5; D is possibly TRBD2 (5 bases). Germline V gene data show CDR1 as MDHEN and CDR2 as SYDVKM. Trimming shortened V by 3 bases and J by 1 base, and 15 bases separated the two germline ends. This CDR3 spans 16 amino acids. CDR3 in DNA: TGTGCCAGCAGTTTTTGGACTGATCCGTTCCAAGAGACCCAGTACTTC. Amino acids: CASSFWTDPFQETQYF.

The V and J genes are TRBV6-2 or TRBV6-3 and TRBJ2-5, with D unresolved. The ends were cut back, 5 bases at V and 6 bases at J, with 7 bases in the middle. This CDR3 spans 11 amino acids. Germline V gene sequence: CDR1 MNHEY, CDR2 SVGEGT. CDR3: CASSRSKTQYF. DNA for the CDR3: TGTGCCAGCAGTAGATCGAAGACCCAGTACTTC.

This chain connects TRBV5-4 to TRBJ2-5, with D possibly being TRBD1 (6 bases). The germline V and J ends were trimmed by 4 bases and 1 base, with 14 bases remaining between them. The CDR3 length is 15 residues. The germline V gene encodes CDR1 SGHNT and CDR2 YYREEE (reference sequence). The CDR3 sequence is CASSHALGGQETQYF. CDR3 sequence (DNA): TGTGCCAGCAGCCACGCCCTAGGGGGCCAAGAGACCCAGTACTTC.

The genes are TRBV20-1 and TRBJ2-2; weak D call: TRBD1 (6 bases). V was cut by 3 bases and J by 7 bases, with 12 bases left in between. The germline V gene encodes CDR1 DFQATT and CDR2 SNEGSKA (reference sequence). This CDR3 region has 13 residues. CDR3 amino acids: CSASGGAGGELFF. CDR3 nucleotides: TGCAGTGCTAGTGGGGGCGCGGGCGGGGAGCTGTTTTTT.

This rearrangement joins TRBV28 to TRBJ1-2; 7 bases are a match to TRBD1. CDR1 is MDHEN, CDR2 SYDVKM, per germline. J lost 3 bases, V lost 6 bases, and 7 bases had no gene match. The CDR3 totals 14 residues. The CDR3 reads CASRKGGAYYGYTF. DNA for the CDR3: TGTGCCAGCAGAAAAGGGGGCGCCTACTATGGCTACACCTTC.

The V and J genes are TRBV28 and TRBJ2-3, with 9 bases fitting TRBD1. The V and J ends lost 3 bases and 3 bases, in that order; junction bases with no gene match: 7. This CDR3 is built from 16 residues. Germline V gives CDR1 MDHEN, CDR2 SYDVKM. The CDR3 sequence: CASSFFEGQGTDTQYF. The CDR3 bases are TGTGCCAGCAGTTTCTTTGAGGGACAGGGTACAGATACGCAGTATTTT.

This chain uses TRBV28 with TRBJ1-3; 7 bases line up with TRBD1. Germline CDR1 is MDHEN and CDR2 is SYDVKM. J was trimmed by 0 bases and V by 8 bases; bases with no gene match: 7. CDR3 length equals 15 residues. CDR3 coding DNA: TGTGCCAGCCAGGGACAGACCTACTCTGGAAACACCATATATTTT. This sequence encodes CASQGQTYSGNTIYF.

In DNA, the CDR3 is TGTGCCTGGAGTTGGTCCAGCAAGACCTACGAGCAGTACTTC. Translation: CAWSWSSKTYEQYF. The gene calls are TRBV30 and TRBJ2-7; D unclear. CDR1 GTSNPN and CDR2 SVGIG come from the germline V gene (reference sequence). Trimming took off 2 bases at V and 2 bases at J, with 13 bases between the two ends. CDR3 length: 14 amino acids.

This clone was counted between two and nine times. V gene TRBV7-9 combines with J gene TRBJ1-1, with TRBD1 as a possible D gene (5 bases). CDR3 size: 16 residues. Germline CDR1 is SEHNR and CDR2 is FQNEAQ (reference sequence). Trimming removed 7 bases from V and 0 bases from J, with 18 bases in between. The CDR3 loop is CASTKGNSQVNTEAFF. The DNA of the CDR3 is TGTGCCAGCACCAAAGGAAATTCACAGGTGAACACTGAAGCTTTCTTT.

The V and J genes are TRBV27 and TRBJ2-2; 12 bases map to TRBD2. The length of the CDR3 is 20 residues. J lost 1 base, V lost 3 bases, and 12 bases had no gene match. Per germline, CDR1 MNHEY and CDR2 SMNVEV (reference sequence). The CDR3 nucleotides read TGTGCCAGCAGTTTTTGGTCTAGCGGGAGGGCCAGTTGGAACACCGGGGAGCTGTTTTTT. Translating it yields CASSFWSSGRASWNTGELFF.

The chain combines TRBV5-1 with TRBJ2-1; D might be TRBD1 or TRBD2, each matching 5 bases. The CDR3 length is 14 residues. Trimming removed 0 bases at V and 5 bases at J, with 9 bases between. Germline V gene lookup returns CDR1 SGHRS and CDR2 YFSETQ. The CDR3 DNA sequence: TGCGCCAGCAGCTTGGGCCGGGGCCACAATGAGCAGTTCTTC. It encodes CASSLGRGHNEQFF.

The chain is built from TRBV7-8 and TRBJ2-6; 8 positions agree with TRBD1. The germline V gene encodes CDR1 SGHVS and CDR2 FQNEAQ. V dropped 5 bases and J dropped 9; count of bases not matched to a gene: 9. The CDR3 totals 15 residues. This chain's CDR3 is CASSPRTGWVNVLTF. CDR3 nucleotide sequence: TGTGCCAGCAGCCCGAGGACAGGGTGGGTCAACGTCCTGACTTTC.

This rearrangement joins TRBV5-5 to TRBJ1-1; 7 nucleotides match TRBD1. CDR1 is SGHKS, CDR2 YYEKEE, per germline (reference sequence). V lost 3 bases and J lost 0; bases outside the gene matches: 5. This CDR3 contains 15 residues. The CDR3 region is CASSYRGTVNTEAFF. The CDR3 DNA sequence: TGTGCCAGCAGCTACCGGGGGACAGTGAACACTGAAGCTTTCTTT.

The chain employs TRBV19 and TRBJ1-5; D is unclear. CDR3 length: 15 residues. Germline V gene sequence: CDR1 LNHDA, CDR2 SQIVND (reference sequence). Trimming cost V 0 bases and J 2 bases, with 8 bases left between them. CDR3 sequence reads: CASSIEGRGNQPQHF. The CDR3 DNA reads as TGTGCCAGTAGTATAGAAGGTAGGGGCAATCAGCCCCAGCATTTT.

V gene TRBV18 combines with J gene TRBJ1-5; D gene ambiguous. In germline, CDR1 is KGHSH, CDR2 LQKENI. V lost 2 bases, J lost 8 bases, and 10 bases lay in between. CDR3 length equals 13 residues. The CDR3: CASSPLGTEPQHF. CDR3 DNA: TGTGCCAGCTCACCATTAGGTACGGAGCCCCAGCATTTT.

The V and J genes are TRBV6-5 and TRBJ2-1; D might be TRBD2 (5 bases). Germline CDR1 and CDR2: MNHEY and SVGAGI. The CDR3 extends over 15 amino acids. Trimming shortened V by 6 bases and J by 0 bases, and 12 bases separated the two germline ends. CDR3 DNA: TGTGCCAGCAGCTCAAGCGGCACCTCCTACAATGAGCAGTTCTTC. Translated, it gives CASSSSGTSYNEQFF.

This chain joins TRBV28 and TRBJ2-2; D unresolved. The germline gives CDR1 MDHEN, CDR2 SYDVKM. Trimming removed 2 bases at V and 1 base at J, with 5 bases between. The CDR3 loop spans 14 amino acids. The CDR3 nucleotides read TGTGCCAGCAGTTTACCAGGGAACACCGGGGAGCTGTTTTTT. Translation gives CASSLPGNTGELFF.

The chain uses TRBV19 and TRBJ2-6; 8 positions match TRBD1. Looked up from germline, CDR1 is LNHDA and CDR2 is SQIVND (reference sequence). This CDR3 comprises 17 residues. Unmatched junction bases numbered 7, after V lost 5 bases and J lost 1 base. The CDR3 nucleotides are TGTGCCAGTAGTTCCGTACAGGGGGTTTCTGGGGCCAACGTCCTGACTTTC. The encoded protein is CASSSVQGVSGANVLTF.

The CDR3 loop reads CASSVGLAGGGANEQFF. In DNA, the CDR3 is TGTGCCAGCAGCGTAGGGCTAGCGGGAGGAGGGGCCAATGAGCAGTTCTTC. The rearrangement links TRBV9 to TRBJ2-1; 11 bases are shared with TRBD2. This CDR3 contains 17 residues. The V segment lost 0 bases and the J segment 6 bases; nucleotides outside the gene matches: 8. CDR1 is SGDLS, CDR2 YYNGEE, per germline.

The chain couples TRBV11-2 to TRBJ2-7; D gene ambiguous. Trimming stripped 0 bases from V and 6 bases from J, with 9 bases between. The CDR3 is made up of 13 amino acids. The germline CDR1 and CDR2 sequences are SGHAT and FQNNGV. Here the CDR3 DNA reads TGTGCCAGCAGCTTAGATCTTGTGGGCGAGCAGTACTTC. Its protein product is CASSLDLVGEQYF. Filled out from reference TRBV11-2 and TRBJ2-7, the complete variable domain reads EAGVAQSPRYKIIEKRQSVAFWCNPISGHATLYWYQQILGQGPKLLIQFQNNGVVDDSQLPKDRFSAERLKGVDSTLKIQPAKLEDSAVYLCASSLDLVGEQYFGPGTRLTVT.

V is TRBV6-2 or TRBV6-3 and J is TRBJ2-1; 9 nucleotides align to TRBD1. CDR3 size: 18 residues. With 2 bases clipped from V and 1 base from J, the junction kept 9 bases outside the gene matches. The germline CDR1 and CDR2 sequences are MNHEY and SVGEGT. The CDR3, as DNA: TGTGCCAGCAGTTACCGGGACAGGGCCCCCCTTTCCTACAATGAGCAGTTCTTC. Encoded protein: CASSYRDRAPLSYNEQFF.

The V and J genes are TRBV6-6 and TRBJ2-2; the match to TRBD1 covers 11 bases. V was pared by 1 base and J by 6 bases, with 4 bases of the junction left unmatched. Germline-derived CDR1 and CDR2 are MNHNY and SVGAGI (reference sequence). This CDR3 spans 16 amino acids. CDR3 in amino acids: CASSYWGQGGAGELFF. The DNA for the CDR3 is TGTGCCAGCAGTTACTGGGGACAGGGGGGCGCCGGGGAGCTGTTTTTT.

CDR3: CAWTQGLAPGELFF. The CDR3 coding sequence is TGTGCCTGGACCCAGGGGCTAGCTCCCGGGGAGCTGTTTTTT. The chain joins TRBV30 to TRBJ2-2, with a tentative D call TRBD1 (6 bases). The germline V and J ends were trimmed by 4 bases and 6 bases, with 15 bases remaining between them. CDR1 is GTSNPN and CDR2 is SVGIG in the germline V gene (reference sequence). This CDR3 has 14 amino acids.

The chain has TRBV18 and TRBJ2-2; D call uncertain. CDR1 is KGHSH, CDR2 LQKENI, per germline. This CDR3 is 13 amino acids long. The V end was cut by 3 bases, the J end by 0 bases, with 2 bases between. The CDR3 nucleotides read TGTGCCAGCTCACCCTCGAACACCGGGGAGCTGTTTTTT. Protein product: CASSPSNTGELFF. Together with reference TRBV18 and TRBJ2-2, the CDR3 gives the full variable domain: NAGVMQNPRHLVRRRGQEARLRCSPMKGHSHVYWYRQLPEEGLKFMVYLQKENIIDESGMPKERFSAEFPKEGPSILRIQQVVRGDSAAYFCASSPSNTGELFFGEGSRLTVL.

The rearrangement links TRBV2 to TRBJ2-3, with TRBD2 matching over 8 bases. Germline values: CDR1 SNHLY, CDR2 FYNNEI. The CDR3 sequence is 15 residues long. The junction had 7 bases not matched to a gene; V was cut back by 4 bases and J by 4 bases. CDR3 in amino acids: CASSGSGIRSDTQYF. In DNA form, the CDR3 reads TGTGCCAGCAGTGGTAGCGGGATTAGGTCAGATACGCAGTATTTT.

V usage is TRBV14 and J usage is TRBJ2-3; D not certain. The length of the CDR3 is 15 residues. V was pared by 1 base and J by 4 bases, with 12 bases between. The germline V gene encodes CDR1 SGHDN and CDR2 FVKESK. DNA for the CDR3: TGTGCCAGCAGCCAAGTTCCGGTTGGGGCAGATACGCAGTATTTT. This encodes CASSQVPVGADTQYF.

The chain links TRBV7-9 to TRBJ1-3; D is uncertain. The ends were cut back, 3 bases at V and 4 bases at J, with 10 bases in the middle. The CDR3 totals 14 residues. Germline V CDR1 and CDR2: SEHNR, FQNEAQ (reference sequence). The chain's CDR3 is CASSFLLAGNTIYF. DNA for the CDR3: TGTGCCAGCAGCTTCTTACTCGCCGGAAACACCATATATTTT.

CDR3 in amino acids: CAISARSTDTQYF. The CDR3, as DNA: TGTGCCATCAGTGCGAGGAGCACAGATACGCAGTATTTT. The chain joins TRBV10-3 to TRBJ2-3; D is ambiguous. Germline CDR1 is ENHRY and CDR2 is SYGVKD. CDR3 length: 13 residues. Trimming took 4 bases from V and 0 from J, leaving 5 bases between them.